A selection of T cell receptor beta chains follows, all from one sample in a study of shared clonotypes between healthy human individuals. Only in-frame clones appear in the TCRdb table, and some are missing; sequencing was by immunoSEQ multiplex PCR. The table has about 590,000 clones, roughly 95% seen once. Sequenced sample: naive CD8+ T cells sorted from blood. These TCRs come from a woman between 25 and 40 years old in good health. CDR3s include the opening cysteine and the closing phenylalanine or tryptophan. The D gene is left open where the match is weak. Where a row states a size, it is once, few, many or the class of an expanded clone; other rows omit it.

D	V	size	J	CDR3	DNA
-	TRBV30	-	TRBJ1-2	CAWSFVGIRGYTF	TGTGCCTGGAGTTTCGTGGGAATACGTGGCTACACCTTC
TRBD2	TRBV27	-	TRBJ2-5	CASSVAVLAGTQETQYF	TGTGCCAGCAGTGTGGCCGTACTAGCGGGAACTCAAGAGACCCAGTACTTC
TRBD2	TRBV11-2	-	TRBJ2-2	CASSPASGPGANTGELFF	TGTGCCAGCAGCCCTGCTAGCGGGCCCGGCGCGAACACCGGGGAGCTGTTTTTT
-	TRBV28	-	TRBJ1-5	CASSYLDSHNQPQHF	TGTGCCAGCAGTTACCTTGACAGCCACAATCAGCCCCAGCATTTT
-	TRBV11-2	-	TRBJ2-7	CASSPPNGADPYEQYF	TGTGCCAGCAGCCCCCCTAACGGGGCAGACCCCTACGAGCAGTACTTC
TRBD1	TRBV27	-	TRBJ2-2	CASSFLGRQGLGGPTGELFF	TGTGCCAGCAGTTTTCTGGGTCGACAGGGGCTAGGGGGTCCGACCGGGGAGCTGTTTTTT
TRBD2	TRBV9	-	TRBJ2-3	CASSLRLAGAYTDTQYF	TGTGCCAGCAGCCTTCGACTAGCGGGAGCCTACACAGATACGCAGTATTTT
-	TRBV5-4	-	TRBJ2-1	CASSWDGGQFF	TGTGCCAGCAGCTGGGACGGGGGGCAGTTCTTC
TRBD2	TRBV27	-	TRBJ2-7	CASSLYGRAGEQYF	TGTGCCAGCAGTTTATACGGGAGGGCCGGGGAGCAGTACTTC
-	TRBV7-9	-	TRBJ2-7	CASSSGLGRASYEQYF	TGTGCCAGCAGCTCCGGATTGGGGCGGGCCTCCTACGAGCAGTACTTC
TRBD2	TRBV7-8	-	TRBJ2-7	CASSLAGVYEQYF	TGTGCCAGCAGCCTAGCGGGAGTCTACGAGCAGTACTTC
TRBD2	TRBV2	-	TRBJ2-2	CASSEETGTSGSTGELFF	TGTGCCAGCAGTGAAGAAACCGGGACTAGCGGGAGTACCGGGGAGCTGTTTTTT
-	TRBV27	-	TRBJ2-3	CASSPAADTQYF	TGTGCCAGCAGCCCCGCCGCAGATACGCAGTATTTT
TRBD2	TRBV9	once	TRBJ2-3	CASSAKALAGGLLTTDTQYF	TGTGCCAGCAGCGCAAAAGCGCTAGCGGGAGGCCTCCTAACGACAGATACGCAGTATTTT
-	TRBV29-1	-	TRBJ2-3	CSVEVTADTQYF	TGCAGCGTTGAAGTGACGGCAGATACGCAGTATTTT
-	TRBV13	once	TRBJ1-1	CASSLSGVGRENTEAFF	TGTGCCAGCAGCTTATCAGGAGTCGGCAGGGAAAACACTGAAGCTTTCTTT
-	TRBV19	-	TRBJ1-2	CASRTANYGYTF	TGTGCCAGTCGAACAGCTAACTATGGCTACACCTTC
-	TRBV4-1	-	TRBJ2-7	CASSHSRVSSYEQYF	TGCGCCAGCAGCCATTCCCGGGTAAGCTCCTACGAGCAGTACTTC
TRBD1	TRBV9	-	TRBJ2-7	CASSPRDRSYEQYF	TGTGCCAGCAGCCCGCGGGACAGGTCTTACGAGCAGTACTTC
-	TRBV7-9	-	TRBJ2-3	CASSSTETGDTQYF	TGTGCCAGCAGCTCAACCGAAACGGGAGATACGCAGTATTTT
TRBD2	TRBV13	-	TRBJ2-2	CASGVGLVMSGELFF	TGTGCCAGTGGCGTGGGACTAGTCATGTCCGGGGAGCTGTTTTTT
-	TRBV11-3	-	TRBJ2-1	CASSPDGSGLSYNEQFF	TGTGCCAGCAGCCCCGACGGATCGGGGCTTTCCTACAATGAGCAGTTCTTC
-	TRBV15	-	TRBJ2-7	CATRDGGSEQYF	TGTGCCACCAGGGATGGGGGTAGCGAGCAGTACTTC
-	TRBV27	-	TRBJ1-1	CASSLHKNTEAFF	TGTGCCAGCAGTCTCCACAAGAACACTGAAGCTTTCTTT
-	TRBV4-2	-	TRBJ2-1	CASSQDRSNNEQFF	TGTGCCAGCAGCCAAGATCGGAGCAACAATGAGCAGTTCTTC
TRBD2	TRBV5-1	-	TRBJ2-7	CASSFGGRAAYEQYF	TGCGCCAGCAGCTTCGGCGGGAGGGCCGCCTACGAGCAGTACTTC
-	TRBV29-1	-	TRBJ2-7	CSVVSNEQYF	TGCAGCGTTGTTAGCAACGAGCAGTACTTC
TRBD1	TRBV9	-	TRBJ2-7	CASSVTGDRSYEQYF	TGTGCCAGCAGCGTCACAGGGGACCGCTCCTACGAGCAGTACTTC
TRBD2	TRBV28	-	TRBJ2-1	CASSLGSQTSLLNEQFF	TGTGCCAGCAGTTTGGGATCCCAGACTAGCCTTTTGAATGAGCAGTTCTTC
TRBD1	TRBV27	-	TRBJ1-5	CASSLRDSYQPQHF	TGTGCCAGCAGTTTACGGGACAGCTATCAGCCCCAGCATTTT
-	TRBV19	-	TRBJ1-5	CASSIVDSNQPQHF	TGTGCCAGTAGTATAGTAGACAGCAATCAGCCCCAGCATTTT
-	TRBV21-1	once	TRBJ2-3	CASSPVAGHQYF	TGTGCCAGCAGCCCTGTAGCGGGGCACCAGTATTTT
TRBD1	TRBV2	-	TRBJ2-1	CASRVPGQGARYNEQFF	TGTGCCAGCAGAGTCCCGGGACAGGGGGCGCGTTACAATGAGCAGTTCTTC
TRBD2	TRBV28	-	TRBJ2-5	CASSPPGASGQETQYF	TGTGCCAGCAGCCCGCCCGGGGCTAGCGGACAAGAGACCCAGTACTTC
TRBD2	TRBV29-1	-	TRBJ2-1	CSVILAEYNEQFF	TGCAGCGTTATTCTAGCGGAGTACAATGAGCAGTTCTTC
TRBD2	TRBV29-1	-	TRBJ2-1	CSVGTSSHDEQFF	TGCAGCGTTGGGACTAGCAGCCACGATGAGCAGTTCTTC